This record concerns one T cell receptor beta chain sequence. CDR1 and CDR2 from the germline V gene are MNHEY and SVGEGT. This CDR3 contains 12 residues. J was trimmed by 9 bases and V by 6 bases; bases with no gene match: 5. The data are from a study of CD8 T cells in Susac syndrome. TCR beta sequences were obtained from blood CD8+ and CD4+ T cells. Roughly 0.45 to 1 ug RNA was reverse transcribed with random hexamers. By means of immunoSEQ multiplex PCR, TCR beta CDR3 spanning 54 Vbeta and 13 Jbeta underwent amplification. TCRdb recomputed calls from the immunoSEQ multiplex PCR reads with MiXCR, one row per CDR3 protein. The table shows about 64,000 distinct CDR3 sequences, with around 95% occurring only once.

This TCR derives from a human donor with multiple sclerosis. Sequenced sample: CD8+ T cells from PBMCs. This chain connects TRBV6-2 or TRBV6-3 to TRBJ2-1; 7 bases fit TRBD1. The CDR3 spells CASRGQSGEQFF. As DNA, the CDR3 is TGTGCCAGCAGGGGACAGTCCGGTGAGCAGTTCTTC.